This TCR beta chain was sequenced for a study of beta chain features in type 1 diabetes. The table lists this clone with a few counts. Its antigen is currently unknown. Per germline, CDR1 SGHTA and CDR2 FQGNSA. With 8 bases removed from V and 7 bases from J, the gap between germline ends came to 17 bases. The CDR3 is 13 residues long. The isolated RNA, all of it, was reverse transcribed, so expressed TCRB transcripts were what got sequenced. The repertoire was sequenced with immunoSEQ multiplex PCR; TCRdb's copy has only in-frame clones and lacks some. The top ten clones hold around 0.017% of a sample with 200,000 to 300,000 clones, under 13% of them seen once. The study's findings and limits: The naive, central memory and Treg TCRB repertoires looked more alike in patients than they did in healthy donors. Shorter TCRB CDR3s, moderately but significantly so, were found in Type 1 diabetes patients in all four CD4+ subsets.

V usage is TRBV7-2 and J usage is TRBJ1-2; D is possibly TRBD1 (6 bases). What was sequenced was naive CD4+ T cells from blood. The receptor was derived from a man aged 30 to 39 with type 1 diabetes. The chain's CDR3 is CASSRDTQGGYTF. The DNA of the CDR3 is TGTGCCAGCTCTCGGGACACCCAAGGTGGCTACACCTTC.